These 6 T cell receptor beta chains came from one sample sequenced in a study of OX40 agonist ivuxolimab in advanced cancers. Data came from immunoSEQ multiplex PCR; TCRdb stores just in-frame clones and leaves some out. The profile shows tens of thousands of clones, around 85% of them singletons. The source material was CD4+ or CD8+ T cells sorted from blood, sampled in a trial of the OX40 agonist ivuxolimab. The receptors here all came from an adult with an advanced solid tumor such as melanoma, head and neck, liver or kidney cancer.

The chain recombines TRBV6-6 with TRBJ1-4; no firm D call. The CDR3 extends over 13 amino acids. Germline V gives CDR1 MNHNY, CDR2 SVGAGI (reference sequence). V was trimmed by 6 bases and J by 0 bases, leaving 5 bases between them. CDR3 sequence reads: CASRTATNEKLFF. The DNA for the CDR3 is TGTGCCAGCAGGACTGCAACTAATGAAAAACTGTTTTTT.

The chain combines TRBV6-1 with TRBJ1-1; maybe TRBD1 (5 bases). V was shortened by 7 bases and J by 5 bases, with 17 bases between the two germline ends. The CDR3 covers 14 residues. CDR1 is MNHNS, CDR2 SASEGT, per germline. CDR3 coding DNA: TGTGCCAGCATCCCAGGGAGGGCGCGGACTGAAGCTTTCTTT. Translated: CASIPGRARTEAFF.

The chain uses TRBV4-1 and TRBJ2-1, with a weak D call TRBD2 (5 bases). The CDR3 extends over 14 amino acids. The germline CDR1 and CDR2 sequences are MGHRA and YSYEKL. The germline V and J ends were trimmed by 9 bases and 4 bases, with 16 bases remaining between them. In nucleotides, the CDR3 is TGCGCCAGTCAAGCGGCGGACTCTTACAATGAGCAGTTCTTC. It is translated as CASQAADSYNEQFF.

V gene TRBV28 combines with J gene TRBJ1-5, with D possibly matching TRBD1 (6 bases). CDR3 length equals 17 residues. Germline V CDR1 and CDR2: MDHEN, SYDVKM. V was shortened by 4 bases and J by 4 bases, with 20 bases between the two germline ends. The CDR3 sequence: CASSSSERGGGNQPQHF. Here the CDR3 DNA reads TGTGCCAGCAGTTCCAGTGAGCGTGGGGGCGGAAATCAGCCCCAGCATTTT.

Here the CDR3 reads CASSLFDGSKSEQYF. In DNA form, the CDR3 reads TGTGCCAGCAGCTTATTTGACGGGAGTAAAAGCGAGCAGTACTTC. The rearrangement links TRBV7-2 to TRBJ2-7; D is perhaps TRBD2 (6 bases). There are 15 residues in the CDR3. Trimming took 2 bases from V and 6 from J, leaving 17 bases between them. Looked up from germline, CDR1 is SGHTA and CDR2 is FQGNSA. The full variable domain, with the rest looked up from reference TRBV7-2 and TRBJ2-7, is GAGVSQSPSNKVTEKGKDVELRCDPISGHTALYWYRQSLGQGLEFLIYFQGNSAPDKSGLPSDRFSAERTGGSVSTLTIQRTQQEDSAVYLCASSLFDGSKSEQYFGPGTRLTVT.

The V and J genes are TRBV30 and TRBJ2-1; D call uncertain. The V end lost 3 bases, the J end lost 6 bases, and 6 bases lay between the germline ends. The CDR3 length is 11 residues. Per germline, CDR1 GTSNPN and CDR2 SVGIG (reference sequence). CDR3 in amino acids: CAWSQSNEQFF. CDR3 DNA: TGTGCCTGGAGCCAGAGCAATGAGCAGTTCTTC.